The next 20 T cell receptor beta chains were all read from a single sample in a study of T cell responses to AZD1222 COVID-19 vaccine. Clones were sequenced by immunoSEQ multiplex PCR, and TCRdb holds only the in-frame ones, with some missing. The sample lists 120,000 or so clones, 93% occurring once. The specimen comprised peripheral blood, sampled 28 days after the second AZD1222 dose. These TCRs come from an adult who received the AZD1222 COVID-19 vaccine.

The rearrangement uses TRBV29-1 and TRBJ1-5, with D perhaps matching TRBD1 (5 bases). Trimming shortened V by 4 bases and J by 7 bases, and 14 bases separated the two germline ends. The CDR3 covers 13 residues. The germline V gene encodes CDR1 SQVTM and CDR2 ANQGSEA. The CDR3 DNA follows: TGCAGCGTTGGGCAGGGAGTAAACCAGCCCCAGCATTTT. Translating gives CSVGQGVNQPQHF.

The chain uses TRBV18 and TRBJ1-1, with 9 nucleotides matching TRBD1. Germline CDR1 is KGHSH and CDR2 is LQKENI. The junction had 8 bases not matched to a gene; V was cut back by 4 bases and J by 2 bases. This CDR3 spans 16 amino acids. The CDR3 DNA follows: TGTGCCAGCTCACGTACTGTACAGGGGGCTAACACTGAAGCTTTCTTT. This sequence encodes CASSRTVQGANTEAFF.

The J gene is TRBJ2-7, the V gene TRBV7-9, with D perhaps assigned TRBD1 or TRBD2 (5 bases each). With 5 bases removed from V and 6 bases from J, the gap between germline ends came to 14 bases. CDR1 and CDR2 (germline): SEHNR, FQNEAQ (reference sequence). The CDR3 spans 13 residues. The CDR3 reads CASSPGPPGEQYF. CDR3 sequence (DNA): TGTGCCAGCAGCCCGGGACCCCCAGGCGAGCAGTACTTC.

V and J are TRBV29-1 and TRBJ2-1, with 7 positions matching TRBD2. The CDR3 sequence is 15 residues long. Germline CDR1 SQVTM, CDR2 ANQGSEA. Trimming took 7 bases from V and 6 from J; bases not matched to a gene: 15. CDR3: CSGGGRWGRVNEQFF. In nucleotides, the CDR3 is TGCAGCGGCGGGGGTCGATGGGGGAGGGTCAATGAGCAGTTCTTC.

The V call is TRBV29-1, the J call TRBJ2-7; tentative D call: TRBD1 (6 bases). V was pared by 4 bases and J by 2 bases, with 15 bases between. The length of the CDR3 is 14 residues. Germline CDR1 is SQVTM and CDR2 is ANQGSEA. The CDR3 DNA reads as TGCAGCGTTGCAGGGGCCGTCGGTCCCTACGAGCAGTACTTC. This translates into CSVAGAVGPYEQYF.

The CDR3 DNA is TGTGCCAGCAGCTGGCGTAGCGGGAGCTTAGTGGGGGAGACCCAGTACTTC. Amino acids: CASSWRSGSLVGETQYF. The V gene is TRBV7-9, the J gene TRBJ2-5; 9 bases map to TRBD2. Germline V gives CDR1 SEHNR, CDR2 FQNEAQ (reference sequence). V shed 4 bases and J 5 bases; nucleotides not matched to a gene: 14. The CDR3 has 17 residues.

The chain carries TRBV9 and TRBJ1-1; TRBD1 is a possible D gene (5 bases). Trimming removed 4 bases at V and 0 bases at J, with 10 bases between. Germline V gene sequence: CDR1 SGDLS, CDR2 YYNGEE. CDR3 size: 14 residues. CDR3 bases: TGTGCCAGCAGCCGACAGCTCATGAACACTGAAGCTTTCTTT. Translating it yields CASSRQLMNTEAFF.

This clone was seen a few times. The chain carries TRBV27 and TRBJ2-3; D possibly corresponds to TRBD1 (5 bases). The CDR3 extends over 14 amino acids. Germline V lookup: CDR1 MNHEY, CDR2 SMNVEV (reference sequence). Trimming removed 3 bases from V and 2 bases from J, with 9 bases in between. The CDR3 DNA sequence: TGTGCCAGCAGTTTTGGGGCCAACACAGATACGCAGTATTTT. This encodes CASSFGANTDTQYF.

The V and J genes are TRBV5-1 and TRBJ1-2; a weak D match, TRBD1 (5 bases). Germline V gene sequence: CDR1 SGHRS, CDR2 YFSETQ. This CDR3 region has 17 residues. Between the trimmed V and J ends, which lost 1 base and 1 base, there was a span of 17 bases. The CDR3 DNA sequence: TGCGCCAGCAGCTTGAACCCGAGGGGCACCCTTAACTATGGCTACACCTTC. It codes for CASSLNPRGTLNYGYTF.

This clone turned up a few times. The genes are TRBV19 and TRBJ1-2, with a possible D match to TRBD1 (5 bases). The germline V and J ends were trimmed by 4 bases and 4 bases, with 10 bases remaining between them. Germline values: CDR1 LNHDA, CDR2 SQIVND (reference sequence). The CDR3 has 13 amino acids. CDR3 amino acids: CASSRTTRYGYTF. The CDR3 nucleotides are TGTGCCAGTAGTAGGACAACCCGCTATGGCTACACCTTC.

CDR3 amino acids: CAIGGQGETGELFF. CDR3 nucleotides: TGTGCCATCGGCGGACAGGGCGAGACCGGGGAGCTGTTTTTT. The chain couples TRBV10-3 to TRBJ2-2; 8 nucleotides line up with TRBD1. This CDR3 is built from 14 residues. In germline, CDR1 is ENHRY, CDR2 SYGVKD. The V segment lost 8 bases and the J segment 5 bases; nucleotides outside the gene matches: 7.

This rearrangement joins TRBV4-3 to TRBJ1-2, with D maybe TRBD1 (5 bases). The CDR3 is made up of 15 amino acids. Trimming cost V 3 bases and J 4 bases, with 15 bases left between them. Per the germline V gene, CDR1 is LGHNA and CDR2 is YSLEER. The CDR3 reads CASSQALGGGYGYTF. Written as DNA, the CDR3 is TGCGCCAGCAGCCAGGCCCTGGGGGGGGGCTATGGCTACACCTTC.

This chain uses TRBV6-5 with TRBJ1-2, with a weak D call TRBD1 (5 bases). Trimming shortened V by 3 bases and J by 0 bases, and 11 bases separated the two germline ends. Germline V CDR1 and CDR2: MNHEY, SVGAGI. The CDR3 length is 15 residues. CDR3: CASSYFLGANYGYTF. CDR3 nucleotides: TGTGCCAGCAGTTATTTCCTGGGGGCTAACTATGGCTACACCTTC.

This rearrangement joins TRBV10-3 to TRBJ2-7; tentative D call: TRBD2 (5 bases). Germline V lookup: CDR1 ENHRY, CDR2 SYGVKD. CDR3 length equals 13 residues. The V end was cut by 2 bases, the J end by 6 bases, with 11 bases between. The CDR3 region is CAISEEEAGEQYF. The CDR3 DNA sequence: TGTGCCATCAGTGAGGAGGAGGCAGGCGAGCAGTACTTC.

This rearrangement joins TRBV20-1 to TRBJ1-2; D remains ambiguous. CDR3 length: 11 residues. Trimming removed 8 bases at V and 7 bases at J, with 14 bases between. Germline CDR1 and CDR2: DFQATT and SNEGSKA (reference sequence). The CDR3 loop is CSTESGGGYTF. The CDR3 DNA follows: TGCAGTACCGAGTCGGGAGGTGGCTACACCTTC.

The V call is TRBV5-1, the J call TRBJ2-7, with TRBD2 as a possible D gene (6 bases). Trimming left V 0 bases short and J 2 bases short, with 12 bases between. This CDR3 comprises 15 residues. Germline assignment: CDR1 SGHRS and CDR2 YFSETQ. The CDR3 nucleotides read TGCGCCAGCAGCTTGGGCCAGGAGGGGACCTACGAGCAGTACTTC. Protein product: CASSLGQEGTYEQYF.

The chain combines TRBV4-1 with TRBJ1-2; TRBD1 is a possible D gene (5 bases). Per germline, CDR1 MGHRA and CDR2 YSYEKL. V was clipped by 3 bases and J by 2 bases, with 13 bases between them. This CDR3 has 15 amino acids. The CDR3, as DNA: TGCGCCAGCAGCCAGCCTCCGACAGAGAACTATGGCTACACCTTC. Protein product: CASSQPPTENYGYTF.

The chain joins TRBV11-3 to TRBJ2-7, with 7 bases identical to TRBD1. There are 12 residues in the CDR3. The germline V gene encodes CDR1 SGHNT and CDR2 YENEEA. The trim removed 5 bases at V and 5 bases at J, leaving 3 bases unmatched. This chain's CDR3 is CASSLTGNEQYF. The CDR3 DNA reads as TGTGCCAGCAGCCTGACAGGGAACGAGCAGTACTTC.

This clone appeared once. The V call is TRBV7-9, the J call TRBJ1-3; the D is unclear. Germline lookup yields CDR1 SEHNR and CDR2 FQNEAQ (reference sequence). The CDR3 consists of 13 residues. The V end was cut by 6 bases, the J end by 1 base, with 7 bases between. DNA for the CDR3: TGTGCCAGCAGGCAGGCGTCTGGAAACACCATATATTTT. Translation: CASRQASGNTIYF.

This clone was detected a few times. The chain is built from TRBV10-2 and TRBJ2-3; 7 bases match TRBD1. Germline V gene sequence: CDR1 WSHSY, CDR2 SAAADI. After removal of 4 bases from V and 2 bases from J, the junction contained 9 bases not matched to a gene. The CDR3 has 16 amino acids. CDR3 bases: TGCGCCAGCAGTGTTCCCGACAGGGTATACACAGATACGCAGTATTTT. Its protein is CASSVPDRVYTDTQYF.